The clone carrying this TCR beta chain was observed at least ten times. The CDR3 is 17 residues long. Trimming cost V 1 base and J 0 bases, with 12 bases left between them. Germline lookup yields CDR1 MNHEY and CDR2 SVGAGI. The data derive from a study of CD8 T cells in ankylosing spondylitis. TCRdb used MiXCR to reprocess the 5' RACE reads, holding one entry per CDR3 protein. Among some 180,000 distinct CDR3 sequences listed, about 20% were seen once. The clonotype comes from a male donor aged 10-29 years with ankylosing spondylitis or in good health (not recorded which). V gene TRBV6-5 combines with J gene TRBJ2-2; D assignment may be TRBD1 or TRBD2 (5 bases each). Source material: blood, either unsorted or a sorted T cell fraction (not recorded which). CDR3 region: CASSYYGDPSNTGELFF. DNA for the CDR3: TGTGCCAGCAGTTACTATGGGGACCCCTCGAACACCGGGGAGCTGTTTTTT.